This TCR beta chain was sequenced for a study of OX40 agonist ivuxolimab in advanced cancers. Overall study context: People in dose escalation had one of these cancers: hepatocellular carcinoma, melanoma, renal cell or head and neck cancer. Study-level points and caveats: Low normalized T-cell clonal expansion was also seen in some nonresponders. The mean number of expanded clones was higher in CD8+ T cells than in CD4+.

Details on this clone: Its antigen is undetermined.

Libraries were prepared by immunoSEQ multiplex PCR; TCRdb keeps only in-frame clonotypes and omits some of them. This sample carries around 100,000 clones, 90% of them seen once, and the ten largest clones take about 0.16%. CDR1 and CDR2 from the germline V gene are KGHSH and LQKENI. V was pared by 2 bases and J by 3 bases, with 16 bases between. The length of the CDR3 is 16 residues. V and J are TRBV18 and TRBJ1-1; perhaps TRBD1 as D (5 bases). The material sequenced was CD4+ or CD8+ T cells sorted from blood, taken in a trial of the OX40 agonist ivuxolimab. The source of this sequence is an adult with an advanced solid tumor such as melanoma, head and neck, liver or kidney cancer. DNA for the CDR3: TGTGCCAGCTCACCAAGGGACGCCGGAGGGCACACTGAAGCTTTCTTT. Protein: CASSPRDAGGHTEAFF.